A selection of T cell receptor beta chains follows, all from one sample in a study of regulatory T cells in long-lasting Graves disease. One entry per CDR3 protein, called by TCRdb with MiXCR from the multiplex PCR reads. Altogether around 450,000 distinct CDR3 sequences are present, about 22% being singletons, with the ten largest covering less than 9%. Sequenced material: peripheral blood mononuclear cells (PBMCs), taken when the disease was refractory, from a patient treated with antithyroid drugs. These receptors were taken from a female donor with Graves disease. Each CDR3 is given with its conserved first and last residue. D genes are given only for firm matches. Clone size is given for some rows only: seen once, a few or many times, or a class if the clone is expanded.

.	TRBJ1-1	.	TRBV19	TGTGCCAGTAGTTCCCAAACAGGGAGCGGAGCTTTCTTT	CASSSQTGSGAFF
TRBD1	TRBJ2-7	many	TRBV4-3	TGCGCCAGCAGCGACGACAGGGGAAGGTACGAGCAGTACTTC	CASSDDRGRYEQYF
.	TRBJ2-7	many	TRBV6-1	TGTGCCAGCAGACGGGTTCCTTCCTACGAGCAGTACTTC	CASRRVPSYEQYF
.	TRBJ1-6	many	TRBV11-2	TGTGCCAGCAGCTTAGATCGTCTGGAATCACCCCTCCACTTT	CASSLDRLESPLHF
.	TRBJ1-2	few	TRBV20-1	TGCAGTGCTAGAGTGGCTAACTATGGCTACACCTTC	CSARVANYGYTF
.	TRBJ2-4	.	TRBV6-2/TRBV6-3	TGTGCCAGCACAGACGGGGGAGCCAAAAACATTCAGTACTTC	CASTDGGAKNIQYF
TRBD2	TRBJ2-7	few	TRBV11-2	TGTGCCAGCAGCTTAGGAGCGGGGGGGTTGGAGGAGCAGTACTTC	CASSLGAGGLEEQYF
TRBD1	TRBJ1-5	.	TRBV11-1	TGTGCCAGCAGTGCCGGGACAGGGTGGAATCAGCCCCAGCATTTT	CASSAGTGWNQPQHF
TRBD2	TRBJ2-5	many	TRBV6-1	TGTGCCACGGGACTAGCGGGACAAGAGACCCAGTACTTC	CATGLAGQETQYF
.	TRBJ2-1	.	TRBV28	TGTGCCAGCAGTTTAAATGCTAGGAGGTTCTTC	CASSLNARRFF
.	TRBJ2-7	.	TRBV12-3/TRBV12-4	TGTGCCAGCAGTTTCTTGCGTTCCTACGAGCAGTACTTC	CASSFLRSYEQYF
.	TRBJ2-7	.	TRBV27	TGTGCCAGCACCCCGGTTCCGGCTTTTGAAACCTACGAGCAGTACTTC	CASTPVPAFETYEQYF
TRBD1	TRBJ1-1	many	TRBV2	TGTGCCAACGTACAGGGGGCGGCGAACACTGAAGCTTTCTTT	CANVQGAANTEAFF
.	TRBJ1-2	few	TRBV20-1	TGCAGTGCTAGCGCAGGAGCCTCTTGGGGCCACACCTTC	CSASAGASWGHTF
.	TRBJ2-5	many	TRBV28	TGTGCCAGCAGTTTATGGGGGACCTTAGAGGAGACCCAGTACTTC	CASSLWGTLEETQYF
.	TRBJ1-2	many	TRBV28	TGTGCCAGCAGTTTGGACGGAACGGGCTACACCTTC	CASSLDGTGYTF
.	TRBJ2-7	many	TRBV28	TGTGCCAGCAGTTTGGAGAATGGGGTCTACGAGCAGTACTTC	CASSLENGVYEQYF
TRBD1	TRBJ1-1	many	TRBV7-8	TGTGCCAGCAGCTCCTCACGGGTGAAGGGGGCGATTGGGGACACTGAAGCTTTCTTT	CASSSSRVKGAIGDTEAFF
.	TRBJ2-6	.	TRBV27	TGTGCCAGCAGTTCTCCTATCACGGGACGGGGCTCTGGGGCCAACGTCCTGACTTTC	CASSSPITGRGSGANVLTF
.	TRBJ2-3	.	TRBV11-3	TGTGCCAGCAGCCACGGAAAATTGGAGCTCGGAGACACAGATACGCAGTATTTT	CASSHGKLELGDTDTQYF
TRBD2	TRBJ2-2	few	TRBV7-2	TGTGCCAGCAGCTTCCGACTAGCGACTGGGGACGGGGAGCTGTTTTTT	CASSFRLATGDGELFF
.	TRBJ1-4	.	TRBV27	TGTGCCAGCAGTTTCCCTAATGAAAAACTGTTTTTT	CASSFPNEKLFF
.	TRBJ1-5	.	TRBV30	TGTGCCTGGACTAAGGGTTTACAGGGAGAACCCCAGCATTTT	CAWTKGLQGEPQHF
.	TRBJ1-5	.	TRBV7-9	TGTGCCAGCAGCTTTCTGGGAGGGAATCAGCCCCAGCATTTT	CASSFLGGNQPQHF
TRBD1	TRBJ1-1	.	TRBV24-1	TGTGCCACCAGTGGACAGGGGCACACTGAAGCTTTCTTT	CATSGQGHTEAFF
.	TRBJ1-5	.	TRBV5-8	TGTGCCAGCAGCTCCGGACAGAAGAATAGCAATCAGCCCCAGCATTTT	CASSSGQKNSNQPQHF
TRBD1	TRBJ2-3	.	TRBV4-2	TGTACCAGCAGCCCAGGACAGGGGATCACAGATACGCAGTATTTT	CTSSPGQGITDTQYF
.	TRBJ1-2	many	TRBV28	TGTGCCAGCAATCGGCCAGGGACACCCACGTTCTATGGCTACACCTTC	CASNRPGTPTFYGYTF
TRBD1	TRBJ1-6	many	TRBV28	TGTGCCAGCAGTGGGTCCCATGGGACAGGATACTCACCCCTCCACTTT	CASSGSHGTGYSPLHF
TRBD2	TRBJ2-7	many	TRBV7-2	TGTGCCAGCAGCTTAGTGGGACTAGCGGGGGAGCAGTACTTC	CASSLVGLAGEQYF
.	TRBJ2-7	few	TRBV15	TGTGCCACCAGCGATACCCTGGGAGAGCAGTACTTC	CATSDTLGEQYF
.	TRBJ2-2	.	TRBV29-1	TGCAGCGTTGCCCCAGACAGGCTAAACACCGGGGAGCTGTTTTTT	CSVAPDRLNTGELFF
.	TRBJ2-5	many	TRBV7-9	TGTGCCAGCAGGGGAAGCTGGGGAGAGACCCAGTACTTC	CASRGSWGETQYF
.	TRBJ1-5	few	TRBV7-2	TGTGCCAGCAGCGGACAACTCCGGCAGCCCCAGCATTTT	CASSGQLRQPQHF
.	TRBJ2-7	.	TRBV15	TGTGCCACCAGCTACCCGACAGGCATCTCTTCGGGGCAGTACTTC	CATSYPTGISSGQYF
.	TRBJ1-4	.	TRBV20-1	TGCAGTGCTAGAGAGGACTATGTAACTAATGAAAAACTGTTTTTT	CSAREDYVTNEKLFF
.	TRBJ1-1	many	TRBV24-1	TGTGCCACCAGGGACGGGTGGGGCACTGAAGCTTTCTTT	CATRDGWGTEAFF
TRBD2	TRBJ2-3	few	TRBV2	TGTGCCAGCAGACCGGGACTAGCGGCAGTCGATACGCAGTATTTT	CASRPGLAAVDTQYF
.	TRBJ1-5	many	TRBV28	TGTGCCAGCAGCCCGAAGCTTGTAGTTAAGCCCCAGCATTTT	CASSPKLVVKPQHF
.	TRBJ2-2	few	TRBV10-3	TGTGCCATCAGTGAGACCACCGCGAACACCGGGGAGCTGTTTTTT	CAISETTANTGELFF
.	TRBJ2-2	many	TRBV15	TGTGCCACCAGCAGAGTCCTAGCGAGCACCGGGGAGCTGTTTTTT	CATSRVLASTGELFF
TRBD1	TRBJ1-6	few	TRBV19	TGTGCCAGTAGGGCCGTGGACAGGGGTGGTTCACCCCTCCACTTT	CASRAVDRGGSPLHF
.	TRBJ1-5	few	TRBV7-8	TGTGCCAGCAGCTTAGCCGAGGCCCAGCCCCAGCATTTT	CASSLAEAQPQHF
.	TRBJ2-6	few	TRBV6-1	TGTGCCAGCGGCCTTGGGTCGACTGGGGCCAACGTCCTGACTTTC	CASGLGSTGANVLTF
TRBD2	TRBJ2-7	many	TRBV20-1	TGCAGTGCTGGACTAGCGGGAGTCCACGAGCAGTACTTC	CSAGLAGVHEQYF
.	TRBJ2-2	few	TRBV12-3/TRBV12-4	TGTGCCAGCAGAGGGGGGGAGGCCGGGGAGCTGTTTTTT	CASRGGEAGELFF
TRBD2	TRBJ2-7	few	TRBV9	TGTGCCAGCAGCGTAGACGGGGGGGGATACGAGCAGTACTTC	CASSVDGGGYEQYF
.	TRBJ1-4	many	TRBV19	TGTGCCAGTAGTCCCCGGCCCCTTCAGGGTGCAAATGAAAAACTGTTTTTT	CASSPRPLQGANEKLFF
.	TRBJ1-6	many	TRBV15	TGTGCCACCAGTAGCATTGAGGATTCACCCCTCCACTTT	CATSSIEDSPLHF
.	TRBJ1-6	.	TRBV6-1	TGTGCCAGCAGGACGGTAGATTCACCCCTCCACTTT	CASRTVDSPLHF
TRBD1	TRBJ1-1	many	TRBV11-3	TGTGCCAGCAGCCCTAATTGGGGACAGGGACGCAACACTGAAGCTTTCTTT	CASSPNWGQGRNTEAFF
.	TRBJ1-6	many	TRBV28	TGTGCCAGCAGTTTAGCCGACAGGAATAATTCACCCCTCCACTTT	CASSLADRNNSPLHF
TRBD1	TRBJ1-2	few	TRBV9	TGTGCCAGCAGCGCTTACTACCCTTCTTGGGACAGGGTGAACGGCTACACCTTC	CASSAYYPSWDRVNGYTF
TRBD2	TRBJ2-2	few	TRBV4-1	TGCGCCAGCAGCCAAGATCCTACTAGCGGGAGGGCGAACACCGGGGAGCTGTTTTTT	CASSQDPTSGRANTGELFF
.	TRBJ2-5	many	TRBV7-2	TGTGCCAGCAGCTTTACGACAGAGCCCCAAGAGACCCAGTACTTC	CASSFTTEPQETQYF
TRBD1	TRBJ1-2	many	TRBV12-3/TRBV12-4	TGTGCCAGCAGGGCTACGGGACAGGGGGATGTCTATGGCTACACCTTC	CASRATGQGDVYGYTF
TRBD1	TRBJ2-2	.	TRBV20-1	TGCAGTGCTAGAGACCCCACCTCTTTGGGGGACAGATACACCGGGGAGCTGTTTTTT	CSARDPTSLGDRYTGELFF
.	TRBJ1-5	many	TRBV11-2	TGTGCCAGCAGCTTGGGCCTAATCACCAATCAGCCCCAGCATTTT	CASSLGLITNQPQHF